This T cell receptor beta chain was found in a study of blood T cell repertoires in COVID-19. Across the whole study: There were acute and convalescent COVID-19 samples, and they came from the United States, Italy and Spain. The cDNA or gDNA used as material had been derived from T cells, B-cell-depleted T cells, or PBMCs.

The CDR3 loop spans 15 amino acids. The germline gives CDR1 MGHRA, CDR2 YSYEKL. V was cut by 0 bases and J by 6 bases, with 12 bases left in between. TCRdb keeps only in-frame clones here, not all; method: immunoSEQ multiplex PCR. The table records 57,000 or so clones, 70% to 85% of them present only once. The TCR comes from a man between 65 and 85 years old with active COVID-19. The sequenced sample was peripheral blood. The chain carries TRBV4-1 and TRBJ1-5, with a tentative D call TRBD1 (5 bases). The CDR3 protein is CASSQDSGGGQPQHF. CDR3 nucleotides: TGCGCCAGCAGCCAAGATTCGGGGGGGGGTCAGCCCCAGCATTTT.